The present TCR beta chain was sequenced within a study of HIV-infected patients and healthy controls. The CDR3 has 13 residues. V lost 2 bases and J lost 13, with 14 bases in between. CDR1 and CDR2 (germline): SGHAT, FQNNGV. Using its own MiXCR run on the 5' RACE reads, TCRdb lists one record per CDR3 protein. Of about 64,000 distinct CDR3 sequences in the sample, about a fifth were seen once. The chain uses TRBV11-2 and TRBJ2-2; perhaps TRBD1 as D (6 bases). This sequence originates from a human donor in good health. Sample: CD4+ T cells from blood. The CDR3 DNA follows: TGTGCCAGCAGCTTAAGGACAGAACATGCGCTGTTTTTT. Translation: CASSLRTEHALFF.